Below, 14 T cell receptor beta chains from the same sample are listed, as sequenced in a study of shared clonotypes between healthy human individuals. Using immunoSEQ multiplex PCR, the repertoire was profiled, and TCRdb retains in-frame clones only, with some absent. The profile shows about 480,000 clones, about three quarters of them singletons. Sequencing was performed on PBMCs. Receptors originate from a woman in her thirties or forties in good health. Some clones in this sample may be carry-over from other donors' samples.

CDR3 region: CASSLYGGSNTGELFF. The DNA for the CDR3 is TGCGCCAGCAGCTTGTATGGCGGCAGCAACACCGGGGAGCTGTTTTTT. This chain connects TRBV5-1 to TRBJ2-2; D unresolved. This CDR3 contains 16 residues. Germline CDR1 SGHRS, CDR2 YFSETQ. The ends were cut back, 1 base at V and 2 bases at J, with 12 bases in the middle.

The sample holds one count of this clone. V is TRBV7-9 and J is TRBJ2-1; TRBD1 matches 9 bases. The CDR3 length is 13 residues. The J segment lost 14 bases and the V segment lost 3 bases, leaving 8 bases of the junction unmatched. CDR1 SEHNR and CDR2 FQNEAQ come from the germline V gene (reference sequence). The CDR3 is CASSFTERDREFF. The CDR3 bases are TGTGCCAGCAGCTTCACTGAACGGGACAGGGAGTTCTTC. Supplemented by reference TRBV7-9 and TRBJ2-1, the full variable domain reads DTGVSQNPRHKITKRGQNVTFRCDPISEHNRLYWYRQTLGQGPEFLTYFQNEAQLEKSRLLSDRFSAERPKGSFSTLEIQRTEQGDSAMYLCASSFTERDREFFGPGTRLTVL.

The J gene is TRBJ2-3, the V gene TRBV14; TRBD1 might be the D (7 bases). CDR1 and CDR2 from the germline V gene are SGHDN and FVKESK. The CDR3 has 14 residues. V lost 4 bases, J lost 6 bases, and 14 bases lay in between. CDR3 residues: CASSRGGGVDTQYF. The CDR3 nucleotides read TGTGCCAGCAGCCGAGGAGGGGGCGTCGATACGCAGTATTTT.

This chain joins TRBV30 and TRBJ1-5; possibly TRBD1 for D (5 bases). The CDR3 length is 13 residues. The germline V gene has CDR1 GTSNPN and CDR2 SVGIG (reference sequence). The V and J ends lost 4 bases and 1 base respectively, with 8 bases between them. The CDR3 DNA follows: TGTGCCTGGAAAAAGGGGAGCAATCAGCCCCAGCATTTT. Translating gives CAWKKGSNQPQHF.

The genes are TRBV28 and TRBJ1-2; D not certain. V was shortened by 6 bases and J by 4 bases, with 12 bases between the two germline ends. The V gene's germline CDR1 is MDHEN and CDR2 SYDVKM. CDR3 length: 13 residues. DNA of the CDR3: TGTGCCAGCAGGCCAACAGCTTTCTATGGCTACACCTTC. This translates into CASRPTAFYGYTF.

The chain uses TRBV7-9 and TRBJ1-2, with D possibly matching TRBD1 (5 bases). The CDR3 has 14 amino acids. Trimming took off 4 bases at V and 6 bases at J, with 15 bases between the two ends. Germline V gives CDR1 SEHNR, CDR2 FQNEAQ (reference sequence). The CDR3 spells CASSSTQALDGYTF. The CDR3 DNA follows: TGTGCCAGCAGCTCCACACAGGCCCTGGATGGCTACACCTTC.

The table lists this clone with many counts. The V gene is TRBV4-1, the J gene TRBJ2-6, with D perhaps TRBD2 (5 bases). Looked up from germline, CDR1 is MGHRA and CDR2 is YSYEKL. Trimming stripped 0 bases from V and 0 bases from J, with 18 bases between. The CDR3 runs 20 residues. DNA of the CDR3: TGCGCCAGCAGCCAAGAGGCTAGCCGCCGAGTGCACTCTGGGGCCAACGTCCTGACTTTC. It codes for CASSQEASRRVHSGANVLTF.

CDR3: CASSETSGRPHTGELFF. The CDR3 DNA reads as TGTGCCAGCAGTGAGACTAGCGGGAGGCCGCACACCGGGGAGCTGTTTTTT. The chain recombines TRBV6-4 with TRBJ2-2, with TRBD2 identical over 13 bases. CDR3 size: 17 residues. The V gene end was trimmed by 3 bases and the J gene end by 3 bases; junction bases not matched to a gene: 4. The germline V gene has CDR1 MRHNA and CDR2 SNTAGT.

This chain uses TRBV14 with TRBJ1-2, with D hard to call. Germline V lookup: CDR1 SGHDN, CDR2 FVKESK. CDR3 length: 16 amino acids. The V and J ends lost 4 bases and 5 bases respectively, with 20 bases between them. The CDR3 DNA reads TGTGCCAGCAGCCGTCTAAGGGAACAGAGAGATTATGGCTACACCTTC. It is translated as CASSRLREQRDYGYTF.

The chain couples TRBV4-1 to TRBJ2-5; D unclear. The CDR3 extends over 14 amino acids. From germline, CDR1 is MGHRA and CDR2 YSYEKL. V was clipped by 2 bases and J by 1 base, with 8 bases between them. The CDR3 region is CASSQLPVQETQYF. The CDR3 bases are TGCGCCAGCAGCCAACTGCCAGTCCAAGAGACCCAGTACTTC.

The chain employs TRBV19 and TRBJ2-3, with a weak D call TRBD2 (6 bases). The length of the CDR3 is 16 residues. The V gene's germline CDR1 is LNHDA and CDR2 SQIVND (reference sequence). Between the trimmed V and J ends, which lost 3 bases and 1 base, there was a span of 14 bases. DNA of the CDR3: TGTGCCAGTAGTATTTTGGGGAGGTGGGGCACAGATACGCAGTATTTT. Translating gives CASSILGRWGTDTQYF.

This clone was seen more than once but under ten times. The V and J genes are TRBV4-2 and TRBJ1-1; D unresolved. This CDR3 contains 15 residues. Trimming pared 0 bases from V and 3 bases from J, leaving 11 bases between. Germline CDR1 is LGHNA and CDR2 is YNFKEQ. CDR3 in DNA: TGTGCCAGCAGCCAAGAGGAGGGCTCCCACACTGAAGCTTTCTTT. Translated, it gives CASSQEEGSHTEAFF.

The sample holds many counts of this clone. Different DNA sequences within this sample yield the same CDR3. The chain recombines TRBV5-8 with TRBJ1-2, with TRBD1 matching 9 bases. Germline loops: CDR1 SGHTS, CDR2 YDEGEE. J gave up 4 bases and V 2 bases, and 3 bases lay outside the gene matches. The CDR3 covers 14 residues. Here the CDR3 DNA reads TGTGCCAGCAGCTTAGGGACAGGGAGCTATGGCTACACCTTC. Encoded protein: CASSLGTGSYGYTF.

V and J are TRBV2 and TRBJ2-1; no definite D call. The V end lost 7 bases, the J end lost 0 bases, and 10 bases lay between the germline ends. The CDR3 loop spans 14 amino acids. Germline V CDR1 and CDR2: SNHLY, FYNNEI. This chain's CDR3 is CASNQGISYNEQFF. CDR3 in DNA: TGTGCCAGCAATCAAGGGATCTCCTACAATGAGCAGTTCTTC.